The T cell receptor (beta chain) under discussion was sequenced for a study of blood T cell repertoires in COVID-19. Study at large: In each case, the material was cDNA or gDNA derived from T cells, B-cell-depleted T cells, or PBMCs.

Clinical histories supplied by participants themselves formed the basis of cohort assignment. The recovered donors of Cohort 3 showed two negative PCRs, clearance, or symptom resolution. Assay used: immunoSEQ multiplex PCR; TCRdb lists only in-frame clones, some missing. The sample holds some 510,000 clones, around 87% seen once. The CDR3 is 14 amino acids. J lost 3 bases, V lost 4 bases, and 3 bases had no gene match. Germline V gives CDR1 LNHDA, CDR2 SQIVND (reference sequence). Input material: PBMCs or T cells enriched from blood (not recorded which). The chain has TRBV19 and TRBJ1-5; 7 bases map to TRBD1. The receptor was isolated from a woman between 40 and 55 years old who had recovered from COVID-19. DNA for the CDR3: TGTGCCAGTAGTAGGGGACAGAACAATCAGCCCCAGCATTTT. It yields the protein CASSRGQNNQPQHF.